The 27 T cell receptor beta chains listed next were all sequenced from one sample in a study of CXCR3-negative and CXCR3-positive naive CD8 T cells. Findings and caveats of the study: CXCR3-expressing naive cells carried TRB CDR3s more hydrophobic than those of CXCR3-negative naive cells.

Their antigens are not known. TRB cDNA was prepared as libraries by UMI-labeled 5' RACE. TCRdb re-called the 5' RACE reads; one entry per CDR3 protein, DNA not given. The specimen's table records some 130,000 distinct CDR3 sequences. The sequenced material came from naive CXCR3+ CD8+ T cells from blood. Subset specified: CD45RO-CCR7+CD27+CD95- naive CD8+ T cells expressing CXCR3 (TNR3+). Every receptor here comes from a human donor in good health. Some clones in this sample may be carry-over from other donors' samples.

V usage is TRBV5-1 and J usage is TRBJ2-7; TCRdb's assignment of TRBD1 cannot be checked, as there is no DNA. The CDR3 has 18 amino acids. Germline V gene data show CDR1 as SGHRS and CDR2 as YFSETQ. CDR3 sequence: CASSLIGTGTGNSYEQYF.

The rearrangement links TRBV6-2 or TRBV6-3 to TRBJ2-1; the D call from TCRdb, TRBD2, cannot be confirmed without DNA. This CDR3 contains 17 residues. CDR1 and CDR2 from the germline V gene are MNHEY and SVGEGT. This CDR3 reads CASSYSIELAGYNEQFF.

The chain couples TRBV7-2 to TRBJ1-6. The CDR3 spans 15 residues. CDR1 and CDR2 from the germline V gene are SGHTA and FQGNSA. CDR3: CASSFASPYNSPLHF.

The chain's CDR3 is CSVSEGAYNEQFF. This chain uses TRBV29-1 with TRBJ2-1; the D call from TCRdb, TRBD1, cannot be confirmed without DNA. This CDR3 contains 13 residues. Germline V gene sequence: CDR1 SQVTM, CDR2 ANQGSEA.

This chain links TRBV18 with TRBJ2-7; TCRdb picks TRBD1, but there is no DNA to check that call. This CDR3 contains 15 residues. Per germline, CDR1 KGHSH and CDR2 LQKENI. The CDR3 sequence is CASLSPTATAYEQYF.

CDR3 amino acids: CASSRPPNTEAFF. The chain employs TRBV7-9 and TRBJ1-1; TCRdb proposes TRBD1, but this gene call is untestable without DNA. The CDR3 length is 13 residues. Looked up from germline, CDR1 is SEHNR and CDR2 is FQNEAQ (reference sequence).

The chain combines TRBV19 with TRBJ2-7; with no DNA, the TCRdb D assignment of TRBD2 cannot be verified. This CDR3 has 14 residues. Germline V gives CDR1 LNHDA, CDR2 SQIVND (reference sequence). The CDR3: CASSKASGSYEQYF.

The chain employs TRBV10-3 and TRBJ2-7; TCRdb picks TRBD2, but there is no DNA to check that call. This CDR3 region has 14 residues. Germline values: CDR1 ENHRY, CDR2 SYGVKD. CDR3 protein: CAIRPSGGSYEQYF.

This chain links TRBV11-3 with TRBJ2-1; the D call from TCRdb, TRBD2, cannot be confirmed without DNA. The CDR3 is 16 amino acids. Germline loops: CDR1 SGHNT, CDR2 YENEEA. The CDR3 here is CASSSRGGLKDNEQFF. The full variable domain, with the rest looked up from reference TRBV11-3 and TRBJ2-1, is EAGVVQSPRYKIIEKKQPVAFWCNPISGHNTLYWYLQNLGQGPELLIRYENEEAVDDSQLPKDRFSAERLKGVDSTLKIQPAELGDSAVYLCASSSRGGLKDNEQFFGPGTRLTVL.

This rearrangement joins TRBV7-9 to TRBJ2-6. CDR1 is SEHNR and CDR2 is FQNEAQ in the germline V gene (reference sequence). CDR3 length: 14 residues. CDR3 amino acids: CASSLQYGANVLTF.

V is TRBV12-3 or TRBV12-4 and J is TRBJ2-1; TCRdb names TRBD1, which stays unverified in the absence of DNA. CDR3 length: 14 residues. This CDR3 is CASSDRDRGLEQFF.

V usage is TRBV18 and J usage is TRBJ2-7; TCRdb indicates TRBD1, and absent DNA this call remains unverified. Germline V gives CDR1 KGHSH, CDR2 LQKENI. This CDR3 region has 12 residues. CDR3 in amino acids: CASSPHRYEQYF.

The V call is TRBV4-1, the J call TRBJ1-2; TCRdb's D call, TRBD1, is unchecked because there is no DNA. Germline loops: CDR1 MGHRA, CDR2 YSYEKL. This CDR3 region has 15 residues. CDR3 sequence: CASSRRTGEGYGYTF.

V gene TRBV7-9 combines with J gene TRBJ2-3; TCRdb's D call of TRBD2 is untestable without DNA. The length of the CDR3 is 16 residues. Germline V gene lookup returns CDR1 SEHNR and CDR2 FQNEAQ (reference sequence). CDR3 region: CASSSGTSGGMDTQYF.

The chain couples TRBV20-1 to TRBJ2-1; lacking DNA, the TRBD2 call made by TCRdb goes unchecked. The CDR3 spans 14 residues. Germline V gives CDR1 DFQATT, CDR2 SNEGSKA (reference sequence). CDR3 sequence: CSASLRATYNEQFF.

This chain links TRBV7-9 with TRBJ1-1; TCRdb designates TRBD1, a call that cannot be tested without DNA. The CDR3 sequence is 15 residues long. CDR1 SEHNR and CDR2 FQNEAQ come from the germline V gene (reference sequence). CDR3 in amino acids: CASSWTGALNTEAFF.

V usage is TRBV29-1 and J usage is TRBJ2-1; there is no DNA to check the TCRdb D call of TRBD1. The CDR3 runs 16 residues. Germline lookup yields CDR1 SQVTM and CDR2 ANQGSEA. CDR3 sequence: CSAHLPGSPSYNEQFF.

CDR3 amino acids: CASGDRGGSYEQYF. The chain has TRBV13 and TRBJ2-7; with no DNA, the TCRdb D assignment of TRBD1 cannot be verified. CDR1 and CDR2 (germline): PRHDT, FYEKMQ (reference sequence). CDR3 length: 14 residues.

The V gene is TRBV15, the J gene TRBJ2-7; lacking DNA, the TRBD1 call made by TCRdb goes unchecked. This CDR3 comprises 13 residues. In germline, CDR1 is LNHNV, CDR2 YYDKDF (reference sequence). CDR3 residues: CATSWERGGEQYF. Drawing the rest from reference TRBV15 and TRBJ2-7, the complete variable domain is DAMVIQNPRYQVTQFGKPVTLSCSQTLNHNVMYWYQQKSSQAPKLLFHYYDKDFNNEADTPDNFQSRRPNTSFCFLDIRSPGLGDTAMYLCATSWERGGEQYFGPGTRLTVT.

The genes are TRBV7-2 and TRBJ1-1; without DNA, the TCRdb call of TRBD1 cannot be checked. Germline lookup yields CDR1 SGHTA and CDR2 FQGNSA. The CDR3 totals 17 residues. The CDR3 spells CASSLAPGRLEISEAFF.

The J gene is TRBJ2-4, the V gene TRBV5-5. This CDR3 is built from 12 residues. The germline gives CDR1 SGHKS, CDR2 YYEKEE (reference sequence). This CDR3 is CASSLHENIQYF. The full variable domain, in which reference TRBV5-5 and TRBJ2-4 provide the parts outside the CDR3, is DAGVTQSPTHLIKTRGQQVTLRCSPISGHKSVSWYQQVLGQGPQFIFQYYEKEERGRGNFPDRFSARQFPNYSSELNVNALLLGDSALYLCASSLHENIQYFGAGTRLSVL.

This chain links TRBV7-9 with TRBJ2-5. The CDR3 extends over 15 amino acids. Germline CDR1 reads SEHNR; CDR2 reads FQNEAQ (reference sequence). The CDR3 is CASSLRDSHQETQYF.

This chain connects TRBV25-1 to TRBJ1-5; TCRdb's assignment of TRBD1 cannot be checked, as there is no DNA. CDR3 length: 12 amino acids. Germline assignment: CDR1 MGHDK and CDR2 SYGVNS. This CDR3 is CASSQGFQPQHF. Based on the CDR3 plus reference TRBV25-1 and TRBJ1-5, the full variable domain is EADIYQTPRYLVIGTGKKITLECSQTMGHDKMYWYQQDPGMELHLIHYSYGVNSTEKGDLSSESTVSRIRTEHFPLTLESARPSHTSQYLCASSQGFQPQHFGDGTRLSIL.

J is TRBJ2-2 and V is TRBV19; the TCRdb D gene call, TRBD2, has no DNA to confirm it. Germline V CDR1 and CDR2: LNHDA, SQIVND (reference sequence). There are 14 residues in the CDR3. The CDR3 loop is CASRGGLDTGELFF.

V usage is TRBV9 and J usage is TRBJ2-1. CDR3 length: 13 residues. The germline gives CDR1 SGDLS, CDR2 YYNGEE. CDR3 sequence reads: CASSVPPFNEQFF.

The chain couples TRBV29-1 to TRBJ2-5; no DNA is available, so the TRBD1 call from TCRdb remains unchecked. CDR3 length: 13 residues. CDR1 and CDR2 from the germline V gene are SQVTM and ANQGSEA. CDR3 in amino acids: CSVPTGDVETQYF.

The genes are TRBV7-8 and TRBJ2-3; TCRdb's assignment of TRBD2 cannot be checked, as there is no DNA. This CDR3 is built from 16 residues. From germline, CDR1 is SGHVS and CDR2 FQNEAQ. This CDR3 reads CASSSQGRGLTDTQYF.